The 21 T cell receptor beta chains in this list originate from one sample, sequenced in a study of blood T cells in healthy people across ages. Sample-barcoded 5' priming and a J-beta primer mix drove a second PCR of about 7 to 12 cycles. TCRdb reanalysed the 5' RACE reads using MiXCR and keeps one entry per CDR3 protein. The sample includes more than 800,000 distinct CDR3 sequences, under 35% of them seen just once. The material sequenced was blood. These TCRs come from a woman older than 75 in good health.

Notes on this clonotype: The junction shows a germline mismatch at one end, possibly a read error. The V gene is TRBV20-1, the J gene TRBJ2-3; D unresolved. The CDR3 runs 11 residues. Germline values: CDR1 DFQATT, CDR2 SNEGSKA (reference sequence). CDR3 loop: CRATRADTQYF. The CDR3 nucleotides read TGCAGGGCTACCAGAGCAGATACGCAGTATTTT.

Here the CDR3 reads CATREPRGWEQYF. The CDR3 DNA reads as TGTGCCACCAGGGAGCCAAGGGGCTGGGAGCAGTACTTC. The chain carries TRBV24-1 and TRBJ2-5, with D possibly called TRBD1 or TRBD2 (5 bases each). Trimming removed 7 bases at V and 11 bases at J, with 19 bases between. The CDR3 spans 13 residues. Germline V CDR1 and CDR2: KGHDR, SFDVKD.

The V gene is TRBV4-3, the J gene TRBJ1-4; TRBD1 aligns across 10 bases. Germline loops: CDR1 LGHNA, CDR2 YSLEER. V gave up 5 bases and J gave up 3 bases; unmatched junction bases: 6. The CDR3 is made up of 16 amino acids. Here the CDR3 DNA reads TGCGCCAGCAGCGCCCGGGACAGGGGACCTAATGAAAAACTGTTTTTT. Its protein is CASSARDRGPNEKLFF.

With regard to this clonotype: With a much larger clone just one base away, this may be a read error. The rearrangement uses TRBV4-3 and TRBJ2-4, with D unclear. The CDR3 consists of 13 residues. Trimming removed 0 bases at V and 7 bases at J, with 7 bases between. Germline V gene data show CDR1 as LGHNA and CDR2 as YSLEER. This CDR3 is CASSQDQANIQYF. For the CDR3, the DNA is TGCGCCAGCAGCCAAGATCAGGCCAACATTCAGTACTTC.

This clonotype has only a few counts. The V gene is TRBV28, the J gene TRBJ2-7; TRBD1 matches at 8 bases. Losses at the gene ends were 6 bases for V and 6 bases for J; bases not matched to a gene: 10. The germline V gene encodes CDR1 MDHEN and CDR2 SYDVKM. The CDR3 length is 14 residues. This CDR3 is CASRPRTGFSEQYF. For the CDR3, the DNA is TGTGCCAGCAGACCGCGGACAGGGTTCTCCGAGCAGTACTTC.

This clonotype was seen ten or more times. The rearrangement links TRBV7-2 to TRBJ2-1; no definite D call. Trimming removed 1 base at V and 6 bases at J, with 7 bases between. The CDR3 has 13 residues. Germline CDR1 SGHTA, CDR2 FQGNSA. CDR3 nucleotides: TGTGCCAGCAGCTTAGAGGGCCTCAATGAGCAGTTCTTC. Translating gives CASSLEGLNEQFF. The variable domain in full, with the rest retrieved from reference TRBV7-2 and TRBJ2-1, is GAGVSQSPSNKVTEKGKDVELRCDPISGHTALYWYRQSLGQGLEFLIYFQGNSAPDKSGLPSDRFSAERTGGSVSTLTIQRTQQEDSAVYLCASSLEGLNEQFFGPGTRLTVL.

This clonotype was detected many times. The CDR3 protein is CASSLATGSYEQFF. The CDR3 DNA follows: TGCGCCAGCAGCTTGGCGACAGGGTCCTATGAGCAGTTCTTC. This chain joins TRBV5-1 and TRBJ2-1, with 7 bases identical to TRBD1. In germline, CDR1 is SGHRS, CDR2 YFSETQ. Unmatched junction bases numbered 5, after V lost 0 bases and J lost 8 bases. CDR3 length: 14 residues.

The chain joins TRBV5-1 to TRBJ1-2; 10 bases are a match to TRBD1. From germline, CDR1 is SGHRS and CDR2 YFSETQ. V lost 4 bases to trimming and J lost 3 bases; unmatched junction nucleotides: 6. The CDR3 spans 15 residues. The CDR3 protein is CASSPTGGRDYGYTF. CDR3 coding DNA: TGCGCCAGCAGCCCGACAGGGGGCCGGGACTATGGCTACACCTTC.

This clonotype was detected ten times or more. This chain uses TRBV6-5 with TRBJ2-7, with TRBD1 matching 7 bases. With V trimmed by 2 bases and J by 1 base, 5 bases remained unmatched. CDR1 MNHEY and CDR2 SVGAGI come from the germline V gene. This CDR3 contains 15 residues. CDR3 in DNA: TGTGCCAGCAGTTACACCGGGACAGCGTCCTACGAGCAGTACTTC. The encoded protein is CASSYTGTASYEQYF.

The gene calls are TRBV6-2 or TRBV6-3 and TRBJ2-7; 9 nucleotides agree with TRBD1. The CDR3 extends over 14 amino acids. Germline CDR1 MNHEY, CDR2 SVGEGT. V shed 5 bases, J shed 5 bases, and the junction held 7 bases outside the gene matches. The CDR3 region is CASSHGQGRNEQYF. CDR3 nucleotide sequence: TGTGCCAGCAGTCACGGACAGGGGAGGAACGAGCAGTACTTC.

The V and J genes are TRBV27 and TRBJ2-1, with a weak D call TRBD2 (6 bases). The V gene's germline CDR1 is MNHEY and CDR2 SMNVEV (reference sequence). The CDR3 loop spans 16 amino acids. V was shortened by 5 bases and J by 2 bases, with 16 bases between the two germline ends. The CDR3 is CASSPRRGGTYNEQFF. The CDR3, as DNA: TGTGCCAGCAGTCCCCGTCGGGGCGGGACCTACAATGAGCAGTTCTTC.

A few counts support this clonotype. V is TRBV5-1 and J is TRBJ2-5; TRBD2 matches at 12 bases. Trimming removed 0 bases from V and 5 bases from J; junction bases left unmatched: 11. The CDR3 is made up of 18 amino acids. The germline gives CDR1 SGHRS, CDR2 YFSETQ. The CDR3 loop reads CASSLVPSGRAFRETQYF. The CDR3 region has the DNA TGCGCCAGCAGCTTGGTACCTAGCGGGAGGGCCTTTCGTGAGACCCAGTACTTC.

This clonotype was picked up a small number of times. This chain links TRBV5-1 with TRBJ2-3; no clear D gene. Germline values: CDR1 SGHRS, CDR2 YFSETQ. The CDR3 length is 14 residues. Trimming removed 0 bases at V and 2 bases at J, with 7 bases between. CDR3 in DNA: TGCGCCAGCAGCTTGGGGGTCTTCACAGATACGCAGTATTTT. Translation: CASSLGVFTDTQYF.

This chain connects TRBV6-6 to TRBJ2-7; 8 nucleotides line up with TRBD2. The CDR3 consists of 16 residues. CDR1 and CDR2 from the germline V gene are MNHNY and SVGAGI (reference sequence). V lost 6 bases and J lost 2; bases outside the gene matches: 12. CDR3 loop: CASRGLVGGRAYEQYF. For the CDR3, the DNA is TGTGCCAGCAGGGGACTAGTGGGGGGGCGGGCCTACGAGCAGTACTTC.

This clonotype turned up a few times. The V call is TRBV18, the J call TRBJ1-2, with TRBD1 matching 10 bases. Looked up from germline, CDR1 is KGHSH and CDR2 is LQKENI. The junction had 8 bases not matched to a gene; V was cut back by 3 bases and J by 4 bases. The CDR3 is 16 residues long. CDR3 protein: CASSPQDRGSSYGYTF. Here the CDR3 DNA reads TGTGCCAGCTCACCGCAGGACAGGGGGTCGAGCTATGGCTACACCTTC.

In this sample, this clonotype turned up many times. J is TRBJ1-2 and V is TRBV3-1, with D maybe TRBD1 (5 bases). The CDR3 extends over 14 amino acids. V was clipped by 3 bases and J by 9 bases, with 17 bases between them. Germline V gives CDR1 LGHDT, CDR2 YNNKEL (reference sequence). CDR3 sequence: CASSQNGQGTSYTF. CDR3 DNA sequence: TGTGCCAGCAGCCAGAACGGGCAGGGTACCAGCTACACCTTC.

This clonotype was detected a few times. A much bigger clone sits one base away, suggesting this may be a read error. This chain links TRBV10-3 with TRBJ2-7; D ambiguous. The germline V and J ends were trimmed by 2 bases and 7 bases, with 9 bases remaining between them. The V gene's germline CDR1 is ENHRY and CDR2 SYGVKD. CDR3 length: 12 amino acids. The CDR3 bases are TGTGCCATCAGTGAGCTGGGCAATGAGCAGTACTTC. As protein: CAISELGNEQYF.

This clonotype was counted only a few times. The rearrangement links TRBV4-1 to TRBJ1-2; 7 nucleotides agree with TRBD1. Unmatched junction bases numbered 9, after V lost 1 base and J lost 7 bases. From germline, CDR1 is MGHRA and CDR2 YSYEKL. The CDR3 consists of 15 residues. This CDR3 is CASSQGQGNPTGYTF. The DNA of the CDR3 is TGCGCCAGCAGCCAAGGACAGGGCAACCCTACTGGCTACACCTTC.

This chain connects TRBV19 to TRBJ2-1; TRBD1 agrees at 7 bases. Trimming removed 4 bases from V and 8 bases from J; junction bases left unmatched: 8. Germline CDR1 reads LNHDA; CDR2 reads SQIVND (reference sequence). The CDR3 runs to 14 residues. CDR3 amino acids: CASSSADRVHEQFF. CDR3 nucleotide sequence: TGTGCCAGTAGTAGCGCCGACAGGGTCCATGAGCAGTTCTTC.

The chain recombines TRBV20-1 with TRBJ2-3; 12 bases are shared with TRBD2. CDR3 size: 17 residues. The germline V gene encodes CDR1 DFQATT and CDR2 SNEGSKA (reference sequence). J was trimmed by 3 bases and V by 3 bases; bases with no gene match: 10. CDR3 protein: CSARGASGRAQTDTQYF. The CDR3 DNA reads as TGCAGTGCTAGGGGGGCTAGCGGGAGGGCCCAGACAGATACGCAGTATTTT.

The chain joins TRBV5-1 to TRBJ2-1, with TRBD2 identical over 11 bases. CDR1 and CDR2 (germline): SGHRS, YFSETQ. The CDR3 totals 18 residues. V gave up 1 base and J gave up 0 bases; unmatched junction bases: 6. CDR3 loop: CASSLQTSGGFSYNEQFF. The CDR3 nucleotides read TGCGCCAGCAGCTTGCAAACTAGCGGGGGATTCTCCTACAATGAGCAGTTCTTC.